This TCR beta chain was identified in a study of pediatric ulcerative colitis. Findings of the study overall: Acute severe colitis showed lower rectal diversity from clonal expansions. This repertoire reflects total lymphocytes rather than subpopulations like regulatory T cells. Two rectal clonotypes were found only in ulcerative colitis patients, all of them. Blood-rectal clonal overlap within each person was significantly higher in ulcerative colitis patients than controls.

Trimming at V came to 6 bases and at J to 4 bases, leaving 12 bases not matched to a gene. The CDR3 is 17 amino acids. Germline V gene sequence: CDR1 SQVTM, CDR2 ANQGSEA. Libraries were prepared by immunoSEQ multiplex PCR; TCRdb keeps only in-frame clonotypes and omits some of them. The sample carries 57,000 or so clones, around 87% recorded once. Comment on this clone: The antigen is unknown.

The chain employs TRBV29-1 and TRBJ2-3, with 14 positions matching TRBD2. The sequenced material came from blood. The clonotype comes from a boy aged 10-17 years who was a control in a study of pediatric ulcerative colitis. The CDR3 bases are TGCAGCGTGTCCGGGACTAGCGGGAGTAACCCGCCAGATACGCAGTATTTT. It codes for CSVSGTSGSNPPDTQYF.